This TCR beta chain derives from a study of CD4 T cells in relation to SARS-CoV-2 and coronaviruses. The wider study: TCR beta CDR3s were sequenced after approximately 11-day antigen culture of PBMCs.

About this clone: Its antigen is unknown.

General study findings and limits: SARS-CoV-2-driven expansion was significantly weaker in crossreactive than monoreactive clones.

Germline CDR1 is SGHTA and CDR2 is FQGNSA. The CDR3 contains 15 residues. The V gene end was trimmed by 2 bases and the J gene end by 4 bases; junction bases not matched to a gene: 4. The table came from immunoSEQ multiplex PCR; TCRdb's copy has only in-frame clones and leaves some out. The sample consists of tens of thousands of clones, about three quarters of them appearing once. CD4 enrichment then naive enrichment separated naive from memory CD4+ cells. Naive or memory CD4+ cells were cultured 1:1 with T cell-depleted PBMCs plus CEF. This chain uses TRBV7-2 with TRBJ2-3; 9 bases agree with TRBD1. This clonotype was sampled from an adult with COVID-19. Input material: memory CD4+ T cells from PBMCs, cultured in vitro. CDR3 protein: CASSLSGQGSDTQYF. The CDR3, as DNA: TGTGCCAGCAGCTTATCGGGACAGGGCTCAGATACGCAGTATTTT.